The next 6 T cell receptor beta chains were all read from a single sample in a study of cytomegalovirus exposure and HLA in healthy donors. Both 60 Vbeta primers and 13 Jbeta primers went into the PCR. Only in-frame clones appear in the TCRdb table, and some are missing; sequencing was by immunoSEQ multiplex PCR. The sample has some 90,000 clones, about two thirds seen once. Sample: PBMCs. The origin of the receptors is a man between 60 and 75 years old in good health and CMV-seronegative.

The V and J genes are TRBV5-1 and TRBJ2-5, with 11 bases that match TRBD1. This CDR3 is 17 amino acids long. V trimming: 4 bases; J trimming: 5 bases; junction bases outside the gene matches: 13. Germline V gene sequence: CDR1 SGHRS, CDR2 YFSETQ. The CDR3: CASSPAGRTGGAETQYF. The DNA of the CDR3 is TGCGCCAGCAGCCCCGCGGGGCGGACAGGGGGCGCGGAGACCCAGTACTTC.

This clone was recorded a few times. The V gene is TRBV5-1, the J gene TRBJ2-1; D gene uncertain. V was shortened by 3 bases and J by 5 bases, with 12 bases between the two germline ends. The CDR3 is 14 residues long. Germline CDR1 and CDR2: SGHRS and YFSETQ. In DNA, the CDR3 is TGCGCCAGCAGCTCGCGGTCAGCTAACAATGAGCAGTTCTTC. As protein: CASSSRSANNEQFF.

The rearrangement uses TRBV28 and TRBJ1-5; D might be TRBD1 (6 bases). V dropped 2 bases and J dropped 7 bases, with 21 bases sitting between them. The CDR3 length is 17 residues. The germline V gene encodes CDR1 MDHEN and CDR2 SYDVKM. The CDR3 sequence: CASSLGVGGGAGQPQHF. CDR3 bases: TGTGCCAGCAGTTTAGGAGTGGGGGGGGGCGCGGGCCAGCCCCAGCATTTT.

J is TRBJ2-1 and V is TRBV2, with D perhaps matching TRBD2 (6 bases). Germline CDR1 SNHLY, CDR2 FYNNEI. V was shortened by 7 bases and J by 8 bases, with 18 bases between the two germline ends. The CDR3 has 14 residues. Here the CDR3 DNA reads TGTGCCAGCACCCTGACTAGTTATGGCTATGAGCAGTTCTTC. Its protein is CASTLTSYGYEQFF.

This clone has a handful of counts. The rearrangement uses TRBV27 and TRBJ1-3; unclear D gene. The V and J ends lost 5 bases and 0 bases respectively, with 11 bases between them. This CDR3 has 15 amino acids. Germline CDR1 MNHEY, CDR2 SMNVEV (reference sequence). As DNA, the CDR3 is TGTGCCAGCAGTCCCCGACTGCTCTCTGGAAACACCATATATTTT. Translating it yields CASSPRLLSGNTIYF.

The chain joins TRBV7-2 to TRBJ2-7; D perhaps matches TRBD2 (5 bases). The CDR3 runs to 14 residues. CDR1 and CDR2 (germline): SGHTA, FQGNSA. Between the trimmed V and J ends, which lost 1 base and 3 bases, there was a span of 10 bases. The CDR3 region has the DNA TGTGCCAGCAGCTTAGTTGTCAGCGGCTACGAGCAGTACTTC. Translated, it gives CASSLVVSGYEQYF.